The rows below give T cell receptor beta chains drawn from one sample of a study of vaccination effects on CD4 cells after COVID-19. This table comes from immunoSEQ multiplex PCR, and its TCRdb copy is limited to in-frame clones, with some not included. The repertoire holds tens of thousands of clones, with approximately 74% as singletons. The antigens of these receptors remain unknown. Sequenced here: CD4+ T cells from PBMCs cultured without peptide, sampled before COVID-19 vaccination. Receptors were obtained from a human donor who received a COVID-19 vaccine. Both conserved end residues are part of each CDR3. A D gene is named only where the DNA matches it firmly. Size is omitted from some rows. Given values are once, few, many or a class for expanded clones.

d_call clone_size j_call v_call cdr3_aa cdr3_nt
NA NA TRBJ1-5 TRBV4-1 CASSQVFSGVGNQPQHF TGCGCCAGCAGCCAAGTGTTTAGCGGGGTTGGTAATCAGCCCCAGCATTTT
TRBD1 NA TRBJ2-7 TRBV5-1 CASSFTRTGSYEQYF TGCGCCAGCAGCTTTACCCGGACAGGTTCCTACGAGCAGTACTTC
NA NA TRBJ2-1 TRBV6-6 CASSHRDTYNEQFF TGTGCCAGCAGTCACAGGGATACCTACAATGAGCAGTTCTTC
NA NA TRBJ1-6 TRBV5-1 CASSPTGRYNSPLHF TGCGCCAGCAGCCCCACCGGACGCTATAATTCACCCCTCCACTTT
TRBD1 few TRBJ1-3 TRBV3-1/TRBV3-2 CASRETGSGNTIYF TGTGCCAGCAGGGAGACAGGGTCGGGAAACACCATATATTTT
NA NA TRBJ2-2 TRBV5-4 CASSRTGRGNTGELFF TGTGCCAGCAGCCGGACAGGGAGGGGTAACACCGGGGAGCTGTTTTTT
NA NA TRBJ1-6 TRBV27 CASSFGRGVSPLHF TGTGCCAGCAGTTTCGGCAGGGGTGTTTCACCCCTCCACTTT
NA NA TRBJ1-5 TRBV2 CASGRGLTPQHF TGTGCCAGCGGCCGGGGGCTCACCCCCCAGCATTTT
NA NA TRBJ2-3 TRBV7-9 CASSPAGVTGSTDTQYF TGTGCCAGCAGCCCGGCGGGGGTGACAGGAAGCACAGATACGCAGTATTTT
TRBD2 NA TRBJ2-7 TRBV27 CASSKGTSGSYEQYF TGTGCCAGCAGTAAAGGGACTAGCGGATCCTACGAGCAGTACTTC
NA NA TRBJ2-2 TRBV7-3 CASSLEGIGGELFF TGTGCCAGCAGCTTGGAGGGTATAGGCGGGGAGCTGTTTTTT
NA few TRBJ1-1 TRBV20-1 CSASRAGKVEAFF TGCAGTGCAAGTCGGGCAGGGAAGGTTGAAGCTTTCTTT
NA NA TRBJ2-1 TRBV4-1 CASSQDRYYNEQFF TGCGCCAGCAGCCAAGATCGATATTACAATGAGCAGTTCTTC
NA NA TRBJ2-2 TRBV7-2 CASSLDSPNTGELFF TGTGCCAGCAGTCTCGACTCCCCGAACACCGGGGAGCTGTTTTTT
TRBD2 once TRBJ2-7 TRBV5-4 CASSTGLAGGEQYF TGTGCCAGCAGCACGGGACTAGCGGGAGGTGAGCAGTACTTC
NA NA TRBJ2-5 TRBV20-1 CSASGGQETQYF TGCAGTGCTAGTGGTGGTCAAGAGACCCAGTACTTC
NA NA TRBJ2-1 TRBV7-2 CASSLVGTPWDEQFF TGTGCCAGCAGCTTAGTTGGGACCCCTTGGGATGAGCAGTTCTTC
NA few TRBJ2-7 TRBV12-3/TRBV12-4 CASSLGGNEQYF TGTGCCAGCAGTTTGGGGGGAAACGAGCAGTACTTC
NA NA TRBJ2-2 TRBV19 CASSTLDRNTGELFF TGTGCCAGTAGTACCCTCGACAGGAACACCGGGGAGCTGTTTTTT
NA few TRBJ1-3 TRBV6-5 CASSLKQASGNTIYF TGTGCCAGCAGTTTGAAGCAGGCCTCTGGAAACACCATATATTTT
NA NA TRBJ1-1 TRBV6-5 CATYTGAGQREAFF TGTGCCACCTATACGGGGGCCGGACAGCGTGAAGCTTTCTTT
NA NA TRBJ2-3 TRBV5-1 CASRRDPADTQYF TGCGCCAGCAGAAGAGATCCGGCAGATACGCAGTATTTT
NA NA TRBJ1-1 TRBV10-1 CASSGVGQARDTEAFF TGCGCCAGCAGTGGGGTGGGGCAGGCGCGTGACACTGAAGCTTTCTTT
NA NA TRBJ1-1 TRBV7-9 CASSLAYAPTEAFF TGTGCCAGCAGCTTAGCATATGCCCCCACTGAAGCTTTCTTT
NA NA TRBJ1-3 TRBV7-2 CASSNEGWGRGNTIYF TGTGCCAGCAGCAACGAAGGCTGGGGGAGAGGAAACACCATATATTTT
NA NA TRBJ2-5 TRBV7-8 CASSSGNQYF TGTGCCAGCAGCTCGGGAAACCAGTACTTC